This TCR beta chain was sequenced for a study of blood T cell repertoires in COVID-19. Study-wide background: There were acute and convalescent COVID-19 samples, and they came from the United States, Italy and Spain.

Deletions cut 4 bases from V and 6 bases from J, with 14 bases between. The CDR3 sequence is 14 residues long. Germline CDR1 and CDR2: SGHRS and YFSETQ. The data were produced by immunoSEQ multiplex PCR, yet TCRdb's version contains in-frame clones alone and is incomplete. Altogether some 100,000 clones are present, over 80% being singletons, with the ten largest covering around 15%. J is TRBJ2-1 and V is TRBV5-1; perhaps TRBD2 as D (5 bases). The sequence was obtained from a man aged 45-60 years with active or convalescent COVID-19. The sequencing sample was made of peripheral blood. CDR3 in amino acids: CASSPMRAGNEQFF. The CDR3 DNA reads as TGCGCCAGCAGCCCCATGCGGGCTGGCAATGAGCAGTTCTTC.